Listed here is a single TCR beta chain. The assay was immunoSEQ multiplex PCR, and TCRdb's table has in-frame clones only and misses some. The sample carries roughly 56,000 clones, roughly 84% recorded once. This sample is part of a study of OX40 agonist ivuxolimab in advanced cancers. The CDR3 totals 18 residues. This rearrangement joins TRBV7-5 to TRBJ2-1; TRBD2, the table's D call, lacks a check against the DNA. TRBV7-5 is noted as a pseudogene. Here the sequenced sample was CD4+ or CD8+ T cells sorted from blood, taken in a trial of the OX40 agonist ivuxolimab. The TCR was taken from an adult with an advanced solid tumor such as melanoma, head and neck, liver or kidney cancer. This chain's CDR3 is CASSLSPFSGRGYNEQFF. The CDR3 DNA follows: TGTGCCAGCAGCCTCTCCCCCTTTAGCGGGAGGGGATACAATGAGCAGTTCTTC.